This T cell receptor (beta chain) was profiled in a study of blood T cell repertoires in COVID-19. Study overall: The analysed material was cDNA or gDNA that came from T cells, B-cell-depleted T cells, or PBMCs.

This clone was detected only once. With 3 bases clipped from V and 2 bases from J, the junction kept 9 bases outside the gene matches. The CDR3 runs 17 residues. CDR1 LNHDA and CDR2 SQIVND come from the germline V gene (reference sequence). Those enrolled, adults aged 18 to 89 years, came from about 24 US areas. Participant-reported clinical history was the basis for cohort assignment. Original handling: Reference gene primer amplification gave estimated nucleated cell counts. The repertoire was sequenced with immunoSEQ multiplex PCR; TCRdb's copy has only in-frame clones and lacks some. V, J and clone size are taken as reported in that table, and D and trimming were inferred from the DNA itself. The table shows fewer than 250,000 clones, with about 85% occurring only once.

The sample was PBMCs or T cells enriched from blood (not recorded which). The gene calls are TRBV19 and TRBJ2-2; 7 positions agree with TRBD2. This receptor was identified in a woman aged 35 to 49 in a cohort exposed to, infected with or recovered from COVID-19 (not recorded which). CDR3: CASSMPRTRGNTGELFF. CDR3 nucleotides: TGTGCCAGTAGTATGCCGAGGACTAGGGGAAACACCGGGGAGCTGTTTTTT.